What follows describes a single TCR beta chain. Its antigen remains unidentified. This specimen belongs to a study of Ad26.COV2.S vaccination and SARS-CoV-2 variants. As for the study in general: It was the COV1001 Ad26.COV2.S trial arm that included the donor. Recipients of Ad26.COV2.S got it intramuscularly, once or twice 56 days apart.

Data came from immunoSEQ multiplex PCR; TCRdb stores just in-frame clones and leaves some out. The sample has 300,000 to 400,000 clones, about nine tenths seen once. General study results and limits: Compared with placebo recipients, vaccine recipients had higher spike-specific TCR breadth.

Noted treatment: about 20 received Ad26.COV2.S at low or high dose, single or two shots; about 5 received placebo; per-sample allocation not given. Collection of samples fell on day 63 after the first vaccine or placebo injection. In Boston, an adult donor aged 18-55 years took part. Trimming took off 6 bases at V and 1 base at J, with 13 bases between the two ends. The germline CDR1 and CDR2 sequences are MDHEN and SYDVKM. CDR3 length: 15 amino acids. This chain uses TRBV28 with TRBJ1-3; D gene uncertain. The TCR comes from a person aged 18-60 years who received the Ad26.COV2.S COVID-19 vaccine or a placebo. The sequences come from peripheral blood, collected in a trial of Ad26.COV2.S vaccine versus placebo. The CDR3, as DNA: TGTGCCAGCAGCAGCACCCCGTGGTCTGGAAACACCATATATTTT. Amino acid sequence: CASSSTPWSGNTIYF.